These T cell receptor beta chains were read from a single sample in a study of post-analysis software for immune sequencing data. TCRdb called the PCR reads again in MiXCR, with one record for every CDR3 protein. The table shows 800,000 to 950,000 distinct CDR3 sequences, with roughly half occurring only once. Sequencing was done on a sample of blood. The receptors were gathered from a girl aged 5-17 years with multiple sclerosis. The CDR3 runs from the conserved cysteine through the conserved F or W. Only part of the rows carry a size: once, few, many, or a class if the clone is expanded.

TRBV27,few,TRBJ2-6,CASSRPGFSGANVLTF
TRBV27,.,TRBJ2-5,CASSDISGREKETQYF
TRBV5-1,.,.,CASSLSPSTYEQYF
TRBV4-1,few,TRBJ2-1,CASSQGGGEQFF
TRBV6-1,many,TRBJ1-2,CASRIGSVYGYTF
TRBV12-3/TRBV12-4,once,.,CASRAPGETQYF
TRBV29-1,.,TRBJ1-2,CSVKHDTDGYTF
TRBV24-1,.,TRBJ2-5,CATSDHRERGETQYF
TRBV10-3,.,.,CAISEREDEQYF
TRBV20-1,.,TRBJ2-3,CSASFLAGAPGGTDAQYF
TRBV20-1,few,TRBJ2-7,CSARRGGEEYF
TRBV10-3,.,TRBJ2-3,CAISPSGRAGDTQYF
TRBV10-3,.,TRBJ2-7,CAISTGSSYEQYF
TRBV29-1,few,TRBJ2-3,CSVGYRGPSSYNEQYF
TRBV6-2/TRBV6-3,.,TRBJ2-7,CASNGDTYEQYF
TRBV5-1,few,TRBJ1-1,CASSSGQGETEAFF
TRBV28,.,TRBJ2-1,CASSLPGFFLDEQFF
TRBV9,.,TRBJ2-1,CASAPRWDPYNEQFF
TRBV4-1,few,TRBJ2-7,CASSLTTGRAYEQYF
TRBV12-3/TRBV12-4,.,TRBJ1-2,CASRPRGGLDGCTF
TRBV5-1,.,TRBJ2-4,CASSLADRNIQYF
TRBV27,few,TRBJ2-4,CASSSLGQVVAKNIQYF
TRBV5-1,few,TRBJ2-2,CASSRSGTAISGGELFF
TRBV5-1,.,TRBJ1-1,CASHALGARTEAFF
TRBV29-1,.,TRBJ2-1,CSVEDSGQGAYNEQFF
TRBV5-1,.,TRBJ2-7,CASSLRGIPGEQYF
TRBV5-1,once,.,CASSLVVAGGGEQYF
TRBV12-3/TRBV12-4,few,TRBJ2-7,CASSTLALTHEQYF
TRBV20-1,.,TRBJ2-5,CSAYTSGTGTGAQYF
TRBV3-1,.,TRBJ2-5,CASSQFVGTPETQYF
TRBV7-6,.,.,CASSGRQPGETQYF
TRBV12-3/TRBV12-4,.,TRBJ2-3,CASRRKGLAGGSNSTDTQYF
TRBV5-1,few,TRBJ2-6,CASSLTGGSSGANVLTF
TRBV27,.,TRBJ2-2,CASSFSPDTGELFF
TRBV2,once,TRBJ1-2,CASMGFNYGYTF
TRBV10-3,.,TRBJ2-1,CASRSGFDEQFF
TRBV3-1,.,TRBJ2-5,CASSPWTQQETQYF
TRBV7-8,.,TRBJ2-1,CASSLLSGTSGRYNEQFF
TRBV4-1,few,TRBJ2-3,CASSLRLEDTQYF
TRBV5-1,.,TRBJ2-1,CASSLIADEQFF
TRBV20-1,few,TRBJ2-7,CSAERRAPSSYEQYF
TRBV6-5,few,TRBJ2-6,CASSPHTGSGANVLTF